A selection of T cell receptor beta chains follows, all from one sample in a study of cytomegalovirus exposure and HLA in healthy donors. Measured with immunoSEQ multiplex PCR; TCRdb has only the in-frame clones, and not every one. The repertoire holds about 190,000 clones, with around 86% as singletons. Sequenced input: PBMCs. The source is a woman aged 18-29 years in good health and CMV-seronegative. The CDR3 runs from the conserved cysteine through the conserved F or W. D genes are given only for firm matches. The size entry is marked missing in some rows and otherwise reads once, few, many or a size class.

TRBV11-1	.	TRBJ2-3	TRBD2	CASSLILAGRDTQYF	TGTGCCAGCAGCTTAATACTAGCGGGGAGAGATACGCAGTATTTT
TRBV7-8	.	TRBJ1-6	TRBD1	CASARQGTFSYNSPLHF	TGTGCCAGCGCTCGACAGGGAACCTTCTCCTATAATTCACCCCTCCACTTT
TRBV9	once	TRBJ1-2	.	CASSVAHRVLDYGYTF	TGTGCCAGCAGCGTAGCCCACAGGGTTTTAGACTATGGCTACACCTTC
TRBV19	.	TRBJ2-7	TRBD1	CASSIGWSGGFEQYF	TGTGCCAGTAGTATTGGGTGGTCAGGGGGCTTCGAGCAGTACTTC
TRBV29-1	.	TRBJ1-2	.	CSVETGGYGYTF	TGCAGCGTTGAGACAGGAGGCTATGGCTACACCTTC
TRBV9	.	TRBJ1-6	.	CASSVVENSSPLHF	TGTGCCAGCAGCGTAGTGGAGAATTCTTCACCCCTCCACTTT
TRBV5-6	.	TRBJ2-3	TRBD2	CASRVAGGTDTQYF	TGTGCCAGCAGGGTAGCGGGAGGCACAGATACGCAGTATTTT
TRBV30	.	TRBJ1-5	.	CAWSGTGNQPQHF	TGTGCCTGGAGTGGGACAGGCAATCAGCCCCAGCATTTT
TRBV9	.	TRBJ2-3	TRBD2	CASSTRTSGSTDTQYF	TGTGCCAGCAGCACAAGGACTAGCGGGAGCACAGATACGCAGTATTTT
TRBV6-4	few	TRBJ1-1	TRBD1	CASSDSGQHTEAFF	TGTGCCAGCAGTGACTCGGGACAGCACACTGAAGCTTTCTTT
TRBV7-8	.	TRBJ2-7	.	CASSPSSYEQYF	TGTGCCAGCAGCCCCTCCTCCTACGAGCAGTACTTC
TRBV5-4	.	TRBJ2-1	.	CASSGRDIYNEQFF	TGTGCCAGCAGCGGCCGGGACATTTACAATGAGCAGTTCTTC
TRBV5-1	once	TRBJ2-1	TRBD1	CASSSGQVSSYNEQFF	TGCGCCAGCAGCTCGGGACAGGTCAGCTCCTACAATGAGCAGTTCTTC
TRBV5-6	.	TRBJ2-3	TRBD2	CASGTSGGPSTDTQYF	TGTGCCAGCGGTACTAGCGGGGGGCCCAGCACAGATACGCAGTATTTT
TRBV27	once	TRBJ1-2	TRBD1	CASSLSGLRGLGYGYTF	TGTGCCAGCAGTTTATCGGGGCTCAGGGGGCTCGGCTATGGCTACACCTTC
TRBV25-1	.	TRBJ1-2	.	CASSERQNYGYTF	TGTGCCAGCAGTGAGAGACAAAACTATGGCTACACCTTC
TRBV25-1	.	TRBJ2-3	.	CASSEPGKLGGTQYF	TGTGCCAGCAGTGAACCCGGGAAGCTCGGGGGTACGCAGTATTTT
TRBV6-6	.	TRBJ1-1	.	CASSETVVTEAFF	TGTGCCAGCAGTGAGACTGTGGTCACTGAAGCTTTCTTT
TRBV7-6	.	TRBJ2-5	TRBD2	CASSLSGGGIQETQYF	TGTGCCAGCAGCTTATCCGGCGGGGGAATCCAAGAGACCCAGTACTTC
TRBV25-1	.	TRBJ2-5	.	CASSEKADTGRKTQYF	TGTGCCAGCAGTGAAAAGGCTGACACCGGCCGAAAGACCCAGTACTTC
TRBV19	few	TRBJ1-5	.	CASSSTGPQHF	TGTGCCAGTAGTTCCACAGGACCCCAGCATTTT
TRBV6-5	.	TRBJ1-1	.	CASSRRRTANTEAFF	TGTGCCAGCAGCCGACGACGGACAGCGAACACTGAAGCTTTCTTT
TRBV7-3	.	TRBJ2-6	.	CASSQQGSGANVLTF	TGTGCCAGCAGCCAACAGGGAAGTGGGGCCAACGTCCTGACTTTC
TRBV2	many	TRBJ1-1	.	CAGLPGLRNTEAFF	TGTGCCGGACTACCCGGATTACGTAACACTGAAGCTTTCTTT
TRBV5-1	.	TRBJ2-1	.	CASSPGSLEYNEQFF	TGCGCCAGCAGCCCCGGGTCTTTGGAATACAATGAGCAGTTCTTC
TRBV11-2	once	TRBJ2-1	TRBD2	CASSLELAGVPPNEQFF	TGTGCCAGCAGCTTAGAGCTAGCGGGGGTCCCCCCCAATGAGCAGTTCTTC
TRBV6-5	.	TRBJ1-4	TRBD1	CASSSLQGMGEKLFF	TGTGCCAGCAGTTCCCTACAGGGGATGGGGGAAAAACTGTTTTTT
TRBV4-2	once	TRBJ2-3	TRBD2	CASSRRGTGGRSTDTQYF	TGTGCCAGCAGCCGGAGGGGTACCGGGGGGAGGTCCACAGATACGCAGTATTTT
TRBV7-9	.	TRBJ2-7	TRBD1	CASSFASGDRAHEQYF	TGTGCCAGCAGCTTCGCAAGCGGAGACAGGGCCCACGAGCAGTACTTC
TRBV9	few	TRBJ2-1	.	CASSVGASISYNEQFF	TGTGCCAGCAGCGTAGGGGCTAGCATCTCCTACAATGAGCAGTTCTTC
TRBV5-1	.	TRBJ2-3	TRBD2	CASSLSSGADTQYF	TGCGCCAGCAGCTTGAGTAGCGGGGCAGATACGCAGTATTTT
TRBV5-1	.	TRBJ1-2	.	CASSWDRGGRAYGYTF	TGCGCCAGCAGCTGGGATAGGGGTGGTCGTGCCTATGGCTACACCTTC
TRBV19	.	TRBJ1-1	.	CASSIVTPNSEAFF	TGTGCCAGTAGTATAGTGACACCAAATTCTGAAGCTTTCTTT
TRBV7-2	.	TRBJ1-1	.	CASSLNSFNTEAFF	TGTGCCAGCAGCTTAAATTCTTTCAACACTGAAGCTTTCTTT
TRBV4-1	once	TRBJ2-7	TRBD1	CASSLGTGISSYEQYF	TGCGCCAGCAGCCTGGGGACAGGCATAAGCTCCTACGAGCAGTACTTC
TRBV9	.	TRBJ2-3	TRBD2	CASSGGAGLFWASGPETTDTQYF	TGTGCCAGCAGCGGGGGGGCAGGTCTTTTTTGGGCTAGCGGGCCCGAAACCACAGATACGCAGTATTTT
TRBV29-1	.	TRBJ2-7	.	CSVGFGTLGYEQYF	TGCAGCGTTGGATTCGGGACACTGGGCTACGAGCAGTACTTC
TRBV27	.	TRBJ1-6	TRBD1	CASSFQGAGNSPLHF	TGTGCCAGCAGTTTTCAGGGGGCGGGTAATTCACCCCTCCACTTT
TRBV2	.	TRBJ2-7	TRBD2	CASSQTSGGLYEQYF	TGTGCCAGCAGTCAGACTAGCGGGGGACTCTACGAGCAGTACTTC
TRBV12-5	.	TRBJ2-7	TRBD2	CASGLVSTSGATYEQYF	TGTGCTAGTGGTTTGGTATCGACTAGCGGGGCTACCTACGAGCAGTACTTC
TRBV11-2	.	TRBJ2-3	TRBD2	CASSQRLAGLTDTQYF	TGTGCCAGCAGCCAAAGACTAGCGGGACTCACAGATACGCAGTATTTT
TRBV28	.	TRBJ1-1	.	CASSCRGGGCAEAFF	TGTGCCAGCAGTTGTAGGGGCGGGGGGTGTGCTGAAGCTTTCTTT
TRBV5-1	.	TRBJ1-3	TRBD1	CASSMTGIGAGNTIYF	TGCGCCAGCAGCATGACAGGGATCGGTGCAGGAAACACCATATATTTT
TRBV7-2	.	TRBJ2-1	.	CASSLAGQYNEQFF	TGTGCCAGCAGCTTAGCGGGCCAATACAATGAGCAGTTCTTC
TRBV7-3	.	TRBJ1-2	.	CASSPSELERF	TGTGCCAGCAGCCCATCCGAGTTAGAGCGATTC
TRBV2	.	TRBJ2-1	.	CASAPGNEQFF	TGTGCCAGCGCCCCAGGGAATGAGCAGTTCTTC
TRBV6-1	.	TRBJ1-2	.	CASSGTQAYYGYTF	TGTGCCAGCAGTGGAACCCAGGCCTACTATGGCTACACCTTC
TRBV19	.	TRBJ1-1	.	CASSIATLNTEAFF	TGTGCCAGTAGTATCGCAACTCTGAACACTGAAGCTTTCTTT
TRBV7-8	.	TRBJ1-1	.	CASSLNPGQTNTEAFF	TGTGCCAGCAGCTTAAACCCTGGGCAAACGAACACTGAAGCTTTCTTT
TRBV9	.	TRBJ2-2	TRBD1	CASSVGQGVPGELFF	TGTGCCAGCAGCGTAGGACAGGGGGTCCCCGGGGAGCTGTTTTTT
TRBV27	.	TRBJ2-2	TRBD2	CASSLVSGGVGTGELFF	TGTGCCAGCAGTTTAGTTTCGGGGGGGGTTGGCACCGGGGAGCTGTTTTTT
TRBV5-1	.	TRBJ2-3	.	CASSPRLAATDTQYF	TGCGCCAGCAGCCCGCGTTTGGCGGCCACAGATACGCAGTATTTT
TRBV7-9	.	TRBJ1-1	.	CASSLASSSRAAFF	TGTGCCAGCAGCTTAGCGAGTAGTAGCAGGGCGGCTTTCTTT
TRBV5-1	.	TRBJ2-1	TRBD2	CASSLSAGGYNEQFF	TGCGCCAGCAGCTTGAGCGCGGGGGGCTACAATGAGCAGTTCTTC
TRBV5-4	.	TRBJ2-7	TRBD2	CASSPGLAAYEQYF	TGTGCCAGCAGCCCGGGACTAGCGGCCTACGAGCAGTACTTC
TRBV30	.	TRBJ2-7	.	CAWSVRGFYEQYF	TGTGCCTGGAGTGTAAGGGGTTTTTACGAGCAGTACTTC
TRBV5-1	.	TRBJ1-1	TRBD1	CASSLAHRGRTEAFF	TGCGCCAGCAGCTTGGCCCACAGGGGCAGGACTGAAGCTTTCTTT
TRBV5-6	few	TRBJ1-2	.	CASSQLSTVNYGYTF	TGTGCCAGCAGCCAACTCTCGACAGTCAACTATGGCTACACCTTC
TRBV6-5	.	TRBJ1-2	.	CASSYVGAGYGYTF	TGTGCCAGCAGTTACGTGGGGGCCGGCTATGGCTACACCTTC